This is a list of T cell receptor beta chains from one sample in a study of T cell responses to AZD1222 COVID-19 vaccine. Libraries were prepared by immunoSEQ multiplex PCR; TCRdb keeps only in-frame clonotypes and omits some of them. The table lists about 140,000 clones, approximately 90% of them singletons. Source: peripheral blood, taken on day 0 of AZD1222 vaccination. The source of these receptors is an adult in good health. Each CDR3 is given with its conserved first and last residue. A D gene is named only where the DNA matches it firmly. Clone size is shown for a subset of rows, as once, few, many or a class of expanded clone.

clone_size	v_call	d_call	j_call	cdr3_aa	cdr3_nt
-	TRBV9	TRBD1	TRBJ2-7	CASSPRTGAYEQYF	TGTGCCAGCAGCCCTCGGACAGGAGCCTACGAGCAGTACTTC
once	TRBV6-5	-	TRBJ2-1	CASSYLPGAAYNEQFF	TGTGCCAGCAGTTATCTCCCGGGAGCGGCGTACAATGAGCAGTTCTTC
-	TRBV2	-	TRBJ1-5	CASQTDSNQPQHF	TGTGCCAGCCAGACGGATAGCAATCAGCCCCAGCATTTT
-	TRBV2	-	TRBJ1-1	CASSVAGSGAFF	TGTGCCAGCAGTGTGGCGGGATCTGGAGCTTTCTTT
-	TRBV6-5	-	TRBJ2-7	CASSPGGYEQYF	TGTGCCAGCAGCCCCGGCGGGTACGAGCAGTACTTC
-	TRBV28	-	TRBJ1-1	CASSFGASNTEAFF	TGTGCCAGCAGTTTTGGAGCGTCGAACACTGAAGCTTTCTTT
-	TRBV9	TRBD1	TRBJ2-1	CASSVGGTGTYNEQFF	TGTGCCAGCAGCGTAGGTGGGACAGGCACCTACAATGAGCAGTTCTTC
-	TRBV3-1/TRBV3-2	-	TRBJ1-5	CASSHAVTGESNQPQHF	TGTGCCAGCAGCCATGCTGTGACAGGAGAGAGCAATCAGCCCCAGCATTTT
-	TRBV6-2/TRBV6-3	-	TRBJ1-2	CASSRSTGSSYGYTF	TGTGCCAGCAGTAGGAGCACAGGGTCGTCCTATGGCTACACCTTC
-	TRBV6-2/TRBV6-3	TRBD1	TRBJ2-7	CASSHRDRGHEQYF	TGTGCCAGCAGCCACCGGGACAGGGGCCACGAGCAGTACTTC
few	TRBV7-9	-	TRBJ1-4	CASSPLGRSATNEKLFF	TGTGCCAGCAGCCCCCTCGGCCGGTCTGCAACTAATGAAAAACTGTTTTTT
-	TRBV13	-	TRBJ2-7	CASSPWPQGYEQYF	TGTGCCAGCAGCCCATGGCCGCAGGGTTACGAGCAGTACTTC
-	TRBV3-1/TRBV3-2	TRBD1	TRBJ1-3	CASSPQLTGGGNTIYF	TGTGCCAGCAGCCCTCAATTGACAGGGGGCGGAAACACCATATATTTT
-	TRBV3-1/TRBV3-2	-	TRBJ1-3	CASRLSGNTIYF	TGTGCCAGCAGGTTATCTGGAAACACCATATATTTT
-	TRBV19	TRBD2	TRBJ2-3	CASSFSGSSTDTQYF	TGTGCCAGTTCCTTTAGCGGGTCGAGCACAGATACGCAGTATTTT
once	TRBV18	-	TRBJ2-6	CASSPKPSGQLSSGANVLTF	TGTGCCAGCTCACCGAAACCGTCGGGACAATTAAGCTCTGGGGCCAACGTCCTGACTTTC
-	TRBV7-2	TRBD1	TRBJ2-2	CASSSRGQGMGELFF	TGTGCCAGCAGCTCCCGGGGACAGGGGATGGGGGAGCTGTTTTTT
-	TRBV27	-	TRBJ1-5	CASSPGSHLQPQHF	TGTGCCAGCAGTCCAGGTTCTCACCTTCAGCCCCAGCATTTT
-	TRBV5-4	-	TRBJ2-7	CASSLAGGDHSYEQYF	TGTGCCAGCAGCTTGGCCGGCGGGGACCACTCCTACGAGCAGTACTTC
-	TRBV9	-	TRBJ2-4	CASSPTTPNIQYF	TGTGCCAGCAGCCCGACGACGCCGAACATTCAGTACTTC
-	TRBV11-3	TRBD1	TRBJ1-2	CASSLAGTGGLKRGYTF	TGTGCCAGCAGCTTAGCCGGGACAGGGGGCCTTAAGAGGGGCTACACCTTC
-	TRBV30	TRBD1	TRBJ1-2	CAYGTATNYGYTF	TGTGCCTACGGGACAGCGACTAACTATGGCTACACCTTC
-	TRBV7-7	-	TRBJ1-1	CASSFDGEIGDTEAFF	TGTGCTAGCAGCTTTGACGGCGAAATAGGGGACACTGAAGCTTTCTTT
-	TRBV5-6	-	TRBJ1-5	CASSLVGGHQPQHF	TGTGCCAGCAGCTTGGTTGGGGGGCATCAGCCCCAGCATTTT
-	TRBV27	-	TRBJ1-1	CASSRSGPHTEAFF	TGTGCCAGCAGTCGATCAGGACCCCACACTGAAGCTTTCTTT
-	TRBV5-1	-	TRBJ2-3	CASSVGQNLFSTDTQYF	TGCGCCAGCAGCGTCGGACAGAACCTTTTTAGCACAGATACGCAGTATTTT
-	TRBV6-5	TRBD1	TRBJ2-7	CASTERTGALEQYF	TGTGCCAGCACCGAAAGGACAGGGGCCCTCGAGCAGTACTTC
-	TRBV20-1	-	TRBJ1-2	CSVGDYGYTF	TGCAGTGTCGGCGACTATGGCTACACCTTC
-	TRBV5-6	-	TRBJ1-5	CASSLDPSSKPQHF	TGTGCCAGCAGCCTCGACCCCTCGTCGAAGCCCCAGCATTTT
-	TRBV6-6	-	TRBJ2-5	CASSPEGAQETQYF	TGTGCCAGCAGCCCGGAGGGGGCCCAAGAGACCCAGTACTTC
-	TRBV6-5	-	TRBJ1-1	CASSYPDTEAFF	TGTGCCAGCAGTTACCCTGACACTGAAGCTTTCTTT
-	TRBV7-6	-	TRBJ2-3	CASSGGGYSTDTQYF	TGTGCCAGCAGTGGAGGCGGCTATAGCACAGATACGCAGTATTTT
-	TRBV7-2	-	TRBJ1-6	CASSLQGSSYNSPLHF	TGTGCCAGCAGCTTGCAGGGTAGCTCCTATAATTCACCCCTCCACTTT
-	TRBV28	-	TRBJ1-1	CASSFRRSNTEAFF	TGTGCCAGCAGTTTCCGCAGGTCGAACACTGAAGCTTTCTTT
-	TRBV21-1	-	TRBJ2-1	CASRPIGSLGTSRGGHRGEQFF	TGTGCCAGCAGACCCATAGGGTCTTTAGGGACTAGCAGAGGTGGCCACAGGGGTGAGCAGTTCTTC
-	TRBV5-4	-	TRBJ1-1	CASSGRGVNTEAFF	TGTGCCAGCAGCGGTAGGGGGGTCAACACTGAAGCTTTCTTT
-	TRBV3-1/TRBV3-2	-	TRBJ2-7	CASSQGTGRSVEQYF	TGTGCCAGCAGCCAAGGAACAGGGCGTTCAGTCGAGCAGTACTTC
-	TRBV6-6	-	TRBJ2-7	CASIPGIESYEQYF	TGTGCCAGCATCCCAGGGATTGAATCCTACGAGCAGTACTTC
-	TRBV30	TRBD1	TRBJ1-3	CAWSVGDRGIGNTIYF	TGTGCCTGGAGTGTAGGTGACAGGGGGATCGGAAACACCATATATTTT
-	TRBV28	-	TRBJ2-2	CASYTMPGPGTPGELFF	TGTGCCAGCTATACAATGCCGGGCCCAGGTACACCCGGGGAGCTGTTTTTT
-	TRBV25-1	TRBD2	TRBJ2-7	CASSDILAADYEQYF	TGTGCCAGCAGTGATATACTAGCGGCGGACTACGAGCAGTACTTC
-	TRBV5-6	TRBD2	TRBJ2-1	CASSLVGLAGDNEQFF	TGTGCCAGCAGCTTGGTGGGGCTAGCGGGGGACAATGAGCAGTTCTTC
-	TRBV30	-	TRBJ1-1	CAWSASRVLRVEAFF	TGTGCCTGGAGCGCTTCCAGGGTGCTCAGGGTTGAAGCTTTCTTT
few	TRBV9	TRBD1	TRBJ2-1	CASSVALLDRGHYNEQFF	TGTGCCAGCAGCGTAGCACTCCTGGACAGGGGACACTACAATGAGCAGTTCTTC
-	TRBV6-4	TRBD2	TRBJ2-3	CASSDSAAGGPDTQYF	TGTGCCAGCAGTGACTCAGCCGCGGGAGGGCCAGATACGCAGTATTTT
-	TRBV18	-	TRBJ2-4	CASSPGPSPKNIQYF	TGTGCCAGCTCGCCGGGTCCCAGCCCTAAAAACATTCAGTACTTC
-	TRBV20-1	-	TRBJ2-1	CSASSGLFNEQFF	TGCAGTGCTAGTTCCGGGCTATTCAATGAGCAGTTCTTC
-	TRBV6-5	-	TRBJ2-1	CAIGRGHEQFF	TGTGCCATCGGGAGAGGACATGAGCAGTTCTTC
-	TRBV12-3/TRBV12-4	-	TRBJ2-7	CASSPPGEAQYF	TGTGCCAGCAGTCCTCCTGGAGAGGCGCAGTACTTC
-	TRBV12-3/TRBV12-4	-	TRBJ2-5	CASSFKETQYF	TGTGCCAGCAGTTTCAAGGAGACCCAGTACTTC
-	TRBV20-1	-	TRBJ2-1	CSASIQAYNEQFF	TGCAGTGCTAGTATTCAGGCATACAATGAGCAGTTCTTC
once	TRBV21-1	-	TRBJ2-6	CASSTLSPHSHYSGANVLTF	TGTGCCAGCAGCACCCTATCTCCTCATTCACACTACTCTGGGGCCAACGTCCTGACTTTC
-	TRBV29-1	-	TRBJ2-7	CSGWETDSYEQYF	TGCAGCGGATGGGAGACTGACTCCTACGAGCAGTACTTC
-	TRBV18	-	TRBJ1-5	CASSPTVNQPQHF	TGTGCCAGCTCACCAACGGTAAATCAGCCCCAGCATTTT
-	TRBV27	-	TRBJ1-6	CASSFRRYNSPLHF	TGTGCCAGCAGTTTCCGCCGGTATAATTCACCCCTCCACTTT